These 25 T cell receptor beta chains were sequenced from one sample in a study of T cells in Graves' hyperthyroidism and ophthalmopathy. The source material, RNA transcripts, was used to amplify TCR beta CDR3 regions. Carried out on the TCR CDR3, a first-round RT-PCR used the HTBI primer set. Each CDR3 protein is one row after TCRdb ran MiXCR on the multiplex PCR reads. The sample includes 530,000 or so distinct CDR3 sequences, 17% of them seen just once. The material sequenced was blood. These receptors all stem from a young woman with Graves' ophthalmopathy.

This clonotype was seen a handful of times. The chain is built from TRBV11-2 and TRBJ1-1; D call uncertain. The germline gives CDR1 SGHAT, CDR2 FQNNGV. This CDR3 is built from 14 residues. Trimming took 5 bases from V and 6 from J, leaving 16 bases between them. Written as DNA, the CDR3 is TGTGCCAGCAGCCCTTCGTATGGGCGCGCTGAAGCTTTCTTT. Amino acid sequence: CASSPSYGRAEAFF. Full variable domain (remainder filled in from reference TRBV11-2 and TRBJ1-1): EAGVAQSPRYKIIEKRQSVAFWCNPISGHATLYWYQQILGQGPKLLIQFQNNGVVDDSQLPKDRFSAERLKGVDSTLKIQPAKLEDSAVYLCASSPSYGRAEAFFGQGTRLTVV.

In this sample, this clonotype turned up many times. The J gene is TRBJ2-7, the V gene TRBV12-3 or TRBV12-4; the match to TRBD1 covers 8 bases. The CDR3 contains 17 residues. J was trimmed by 2 bases and V by 6 bases; bases with no gene match: 15. This CDR3 is CASSQYAGTGGTYEQYF. The CDR3 nucleotides read TGTGCCAGCAGCCAGTACGCCGGGACAGGCGGTACCTACGAGCAGTACTTC.

This clonotype was seen only a few times. The rearrangement joins TRBV5-1 to TRBJ2-7; 11 bases are shared with TRBD2. This CDR3 comprises 16 residues. The germline V gene has CDR1 SGHRS and CDR2 YFSETQ. The V and J ends lost 4 bases and 2 bases, in that order; junction bases with no gene match: 8. The CDR3 coding sequence is TGCGCCAGCAGCCTGGGGACTAGCGGTTTCCCCTACGAGCAGTACTTC. This gives the protein CASSLGTSGFPYEQYF. Based on the CDR3 plus reference TRBV5-1 and TRBJ2-7, the full variable domain is KAGVTQTPRYLIKTRGQQVTLSCSPISGHRSVSWYQQTPGQGLQFLFEYFSETQRNKGNFPGRFSGRQFSNSRSEMNVSTLELGDSALYLCASSLGTSGFPYEQYFGPGTRLTVT.

This clonotype was counted at least ten times. The chain has TRBV18 and TRBJ2-5, with a possible D match to TRBD1 (5 bases). This CDR3 spans 13 amino acids. From germline, CDR1 is KGHSH and CDR2 LQKENI. Between the trimmed V and J ends, which lost 0 bases and 8 bases, there was a span of 10 bases. CDR3 nucleotides: TGTGCCAGCTCACCACCGACAGCGAGAACCCAGTACTTC. Translated: CASSPPTARTQYF.

The chain has TRBV28 and TRBJ1-1, with TRBD1 as a possible D gene (5 bases). The CDR3 runs 15 residues. Germline lookup yields CDR1 MDHEN and CDR2 SYDVKM. Trimming stripped 3 bases from V and 4 bases from J, with 15 bases between. DNA for the CDR3: TGTGCCAGCAGTTTGGGAGGGGAGAGGGGCACTGAAGCTTTCTTT. Amino acid sequence: CASSLGGERGTEAFF.

The chain combines TRBV20-1 with TRBJ2-3, with 11 bases that match TRBD2. The CDR3 runs to 16 residues. Unmatched junction bases numbered 8, after V lost 3 bases and J lost 3 bases. Germline V lookup: CDR1 DFQATT, CDR2 SNEGSKA (reference sequence). Here the CDR3 reads CSASMASGGLTDTQYF. CDR3 DNA: TGCAGTGCTAGTATGGCTAGCGGGGGGTTGACAGATACGCAGTATTTT.

This clonotype showed up many times. The J gene is TRBJ1-1, the V gene TRBV29-1; perhaps TRBD1 as D (5 bases). CDR1 is SQVTM and CDR2 is ANQGSEA in the germline V gene. V lost 6 bases and J lost 2, with 19 bases in between. CDR3 size: 15 residues. The CDR3 loop is CSVGARVGPNTEAFF. The CDR3 coding sequence is TGCAGCGTCGGGGCCAGGGTCGGGCCAAACACTGAAGCTTTCTTT.

Ten or more counts support this clonotype. This chain links TRBV11-2 with TRBJ2-3, with 9 nucleotides matching TRBD2. V dropped 1 base and J dropped 5; count of bases not matched to a gene: 13. The germline gives CDR1 SGHAT, CDR2 FQNNGV. The CDR3 loop spans 18 amino acids. In DNA, the CDR3 is TGTGCCAGCAGCTTAGTACTTCAGCGGGGGGCGGGGATAGATACGCAGTATTTT. Translating it yields CASSLVLQRGAGIDTQYF.

The gene calls are TRBV5-4 and TRBJ2-3; D is unresolved. This CDR3 contains 14 residues. V was trimmed by 2 bases and J by 4 bases, leaving 11 bases between them. CDR1 is SGHNT and CDR2 is YYREEE in the germline V gene (reference sequence). The CDR3 nucleotides are TGTGCCAGCAGCTTTGCCAGCAGTCCAGATACGCAGTATTTT. Translated, it gives CASSFASSPDTQYF.

This clonotype was observed many times. The chain has TRBV2 and TRBJ1-1; 7 nucleotides line up with TRBD1. Germline V CDR1 and CDR2: SNHLY, FYNNEI. The CDR3 spans 15 residues. J was trimmed by 3 bases and V by 6 bases; bases with no gene match: 10. The CDR3 coding sequence is TGTGCCAGCAGGGCGACAGGGAGGGATTACACTGAAGCTTTCTTT. It is translated as CASRATGRDYTEAFF.

This clonotype was detected many times. V usage is TRBV7-9 and J usage is TRBJ2-1, with 8 positions matching TRBD2. In germline, CDR1 is SEHNR, CDR2 FQNEAQ (reference sequence). CDR3 length: 15 residues. V dropped 8 bases and J dropped 2; count of bases not matched to a gene: 8. CDR3 region: CASLPRGGTYNEQFF. CDR3 nucleotides: TGTGCCAGCTTACCTCGGGGGGGGACCTACAATGAGCAGTTCTTC.

The chain recombines TRBV24-1 with TRBJ2-7; 7 bases align to TRBD1. CDR3 size: 15 residues. Looked up from germline, CDR1 is KGHDR and CDR2 is SFDVKD. J lost 6 bases, V lost 3 bases, and 10 bases had no gene match. The CDR3 region has the DNA TGTGCCACCAGTGATCCAAGACAGGGCTTTCTCGAGCAGTACTTC. Its protein is CATSDPRQGFLEQYF.

This clonotype appeared a few times. The chain employs TRBV2 and TRBJ2-1; unclear D gene. Trimming took off 1 base at V and 6 bases at J, with 7 bases between the two ends. This CDR3 spans 13 amino acids. Germline V CDR1 and CDR2: SNHLY, FYNNEI. Here the CDR3 reads CASSEEKANEQFF. The CDR3 DNA reads TGTGCCAGCAGTGAAGAAAAGGCCAATGAGCAGTTCTTC.

The count of this clonotype is one. The chain recombines TRBV29-1 with TRBJ2-1, with 8 positions matching TRBD2. The CDR3 sequence is 13 residues long. Germline CDR1 is SQVTM and CDR2 is ANQGSEA. V was pared by 6 bases and J by 8 bases, with 9 bases of the junction left unmatched. CDR3 in DNA: TGCAGCGTGGGCCCCCCCGGGAGGGATGAGCAGTTCTTC. It is translated as CSVGPPGRDEQFF.

This sequence joins TRBV6-1 and TRBJ2-1; TRBD2 might be the D (6 bases). Per germline, CDR1 MNHNS and CDR2 SASEGT. Trimming shortened V by 10 bases and J by 0 bases, and 16 bases separated the two germline ends. This CDR3 region has 15 residues. Here the CDR3 DNA reads TGTGCCATAGGGAGGAAAGCTAGCTCCTACAATGAGCAGTTCTTC. Translated: CAIGRKASSYNEQFF.

The sample holds many counts of this clonotype. The J gene is TRBJ2-3, the V gene TRBV28, with 7 nucleotides matching TRBD1. Germline V gene data show CDR1 as MDHEN and CDR2 as SYDVKM. Unmatched junction bases numbered 6, after V lost 6 bases and J lost 0 bases. The CDR3 is made up of 15 amino acids. The CDR3 DNA reads TGTGCCAGCAGAAGGGACAGAAAAAGCACAGATACGCAGTATTTT. This gives the protein CASRRDRKSTDTQYF.

In this sample, this clonotype turned up many times. V gene TRBV6-1 combines with J gene TRBJ2-3; D assignment may be TRBD1 or TRBD2 (5 bases each). The V gene lost 7 bases and the J gene lost 7 bases, with 15 bases spanning the gap. Germline loops: CDR1 MNHNS, CDR2 SASEGT. The CDR3 loop spans 13 amino acids. The CDR3 loop reads CASIRDPMYTQYF. The DNA of the CDR3 is TGTGCCAGCATTCGGGACCCCATGTATACGCAGTATTTT.

The table lists this clonotype with many counts. This chain links TRBV7-2 with TRBJ1-1, with 11 nucleotides matching TRBD1. Germline V gives CDR1 SGHTA, CDR2 FQGNSA. V shed 5 bases and J 10 bases; nucleotides not matched to a gene: 3. The CDR3 is 12 amino acids. As DNA, the CDR3 is TGTGCCAGCAGCCACGGGACAGGGGGAGCTTTCTTT. Amino acid sequence: CASSHGTGGAFF.

Remarks on this clonotype: Compared with germline, one end of the junction differs, possibly owing to a read error. This sequence joins TRBV7-9 and TRBJ2-1; D gene uncertain. Germline CDR1 SEHNR, CDR2 FQNEAQ (reference sequence). The CDR3 extends over 16 amino acids. The CDR3 DNA is TGTGCCGGCAGCCCCAGATCCGGGCCCCTCTACAATGAGCAGTTCTTC. It specifies CAGSPRSGPLYNEQFF. Combining the CDR3 with reference TRBV7-9 and TRBJ2-1 gives the whole variable domain DTGVSQNPRHKITKRGQNVTFRCDPISEHNRLYWYRQTLGQGPEFLTYFQNEAQLEKSRLLSDRFSAERPKGSFSTLEIQRTEQGDSAMYLCAGSPRSGPLYNEQFFGPGTRLTVL.

This clonotype turned up a few times. This chain joins TRBV10-1 and TRBJ1-1; TRBD1 might be the D (5 bases). V gave up 9 bases and J gave up 3 bases, with 17 bases separating them. This CDR3 has 14 residues. Germline V gene lookup returns CDR1 WNHNN and CDR2 SYGVQD (reference sequence). The CDR3 is CASTGGRRDTEAFF. CDR3 nucleotides: TGCGCCAGTACGGGGGGACGTCGGGACACTGAAGCTTTCTTT.

This clonotype was detected many times. The rearrangement joins TRBV28 to TRBJ1-6, with 8 bases lining up with TRBD1. The CDR3 runs to 15 residues. V lost 4 bases and J lost 5; bases outside the gene matches: 4. Per the germline V gene, CDR1 is MDHEN and CDR2 is SYDVKM. The CDR3 nucleotides read TGTGCCAGCAGTTCAGGGGGCGCGGATAATTCACCCCTCCACTTT. It is translated as CASSSGGADNSPLHF.

This clonotype was detected a few times. The chain links TRBV6-1 to TRBJ1-2; D is unresolved. V gave up 6 bases and J gave up 4 bases, with 9 bases separating them. Germline-derived CDR1 and CDR2 are MNHNS and SASEGT. The length of the CDR3 is 12 residues. As DNA, the CDR3 is TGTGCCAGCAGGACCCTCCTCTATGGCTACACCTTC. It translates to CASRTLLYGYTF.

This clonotype was seen at least ten times. CDR3 protein: CASSPQTGTNEKLFF. The CDR3 DNA reads TGTGCCAGCAGTCCCCAGACAGGGACTAATGAAAAACTGTTTTTT. The V and J genes are TRBV28 and TRBJ1-4, with 7 bases lining up with TRBD1. Germline assignment: CDR1 MDHEN and CDR2 SYDVKM. Unmatched junction bases numbered 5, after V lost 5 bases and J lost 2 bases. CDR3 size: 15 residues.

This clonotype came up many times. The rearrangement uses TRBV6-5 and TRBJ2-7; D tentatively reads TRBD1 or TRBD2 (5 bases each). The CDR3 runs to 15 residues. Between the trimmed V and J ends, which lost 2 bases and 4 bases, there was a span of 15 bases. Germline V gene sequence: CDR1 MNHEY, CDR2 SVGAGI. The CDR3: CASSYGEGRVYEQYF. The CDR3 coding sequence is TGTGCCAGCAGTTACGGCGAGGGCAGGGTTTACGAGCAGTACTTC.

The chain joins TRBV30 to TRBJ2-7, with 14 nucleotides matching TRBD2. V lost 5 bases to trimming and J lost 6 bases; unmatched junction nucleotides: 3. The CDR3 is 13 amino acids. Germline CDR1 reads GTSNPN; CDR2 reads SVGIG (reference sequence). CDR3 protein: CAWGTSGSPEQYF. CDR3 nucleotides: TGTGCCTGGGGGACTAGCGGGAGCCCCGAGCAGTACTTC.